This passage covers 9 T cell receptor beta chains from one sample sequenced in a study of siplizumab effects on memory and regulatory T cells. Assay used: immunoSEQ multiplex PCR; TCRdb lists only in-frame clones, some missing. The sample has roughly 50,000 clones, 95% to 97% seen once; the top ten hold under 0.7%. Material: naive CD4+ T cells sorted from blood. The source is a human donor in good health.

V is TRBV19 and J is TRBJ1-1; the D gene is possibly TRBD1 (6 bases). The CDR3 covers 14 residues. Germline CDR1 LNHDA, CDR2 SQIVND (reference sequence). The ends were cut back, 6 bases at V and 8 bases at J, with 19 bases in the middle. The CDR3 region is CASSSRPRTVEAFF. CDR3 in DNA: TGTGCCAGTAGCTCCCGCCCCCGGACAGTGGAAGCTTTCTTT.

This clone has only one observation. For the CDR3, the DNA is TGTGCCAGCAGCTTATTGGGCCGAAACAATGAGCAGTTCTTC. Translation gives CASSLLGRNNEQFF. This chain links TRBV7-3 with TRBJ2-1; no clear D gene. This CDR3 region has 14 residues. Germline V lookup: CDR1 SGHTA, CDR2 FQGTGA. The V and J ends lost 2 bases and 5 bases respectively, with 10 bases between them.

CDR3 loop: CASSESQGNGYTF. The CDR3 DNA reads as TGTGCCAGCAGTGAATCCCAGGGCAATGGCTACACCTTC. The rearrangement uses TRBV6-1 and TRBJ1-2; maybe TRBD1 (5 bases). The CDR3 totals 13 residues. Germline V gene data show CDR1 as MNHNS and CDR2 as SASEGT. Trimming shortened V by 2 bases and J by 6 bases, and 10 bases separated the two germline ends.

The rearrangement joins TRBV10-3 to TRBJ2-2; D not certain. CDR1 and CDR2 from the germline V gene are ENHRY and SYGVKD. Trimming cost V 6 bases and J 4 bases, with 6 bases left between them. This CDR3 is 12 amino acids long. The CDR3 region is CAIRGSTGELFF. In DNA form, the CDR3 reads TGTGCCATCAGGGGTTCCACCGGGGAGCTGTTTTTT.

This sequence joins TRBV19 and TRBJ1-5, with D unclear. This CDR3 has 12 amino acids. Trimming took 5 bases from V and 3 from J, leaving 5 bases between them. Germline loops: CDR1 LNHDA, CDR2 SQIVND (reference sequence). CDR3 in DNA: TGTGCCAGTAGTTTTCTCAATCAGCCCCAGCATTTT. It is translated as CASSFLNQPQHF.

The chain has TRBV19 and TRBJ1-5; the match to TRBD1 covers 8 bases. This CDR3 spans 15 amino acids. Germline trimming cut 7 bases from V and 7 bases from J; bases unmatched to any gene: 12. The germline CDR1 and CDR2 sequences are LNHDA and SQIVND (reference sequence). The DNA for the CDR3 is TGTGCCAGTATCCCCCGGGACAGGACCCGGCAGCCCCAGCATTTT. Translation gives CASIPRDRTRQPQHF.

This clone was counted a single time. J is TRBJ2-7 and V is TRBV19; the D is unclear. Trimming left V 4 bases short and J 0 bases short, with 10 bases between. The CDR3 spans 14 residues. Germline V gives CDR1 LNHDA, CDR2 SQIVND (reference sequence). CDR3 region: CASSNQSPSYEQYF. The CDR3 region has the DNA TGTGCCAGTAGTAACCAGTCTCCCTCCTACGAGCAGTACTTC.

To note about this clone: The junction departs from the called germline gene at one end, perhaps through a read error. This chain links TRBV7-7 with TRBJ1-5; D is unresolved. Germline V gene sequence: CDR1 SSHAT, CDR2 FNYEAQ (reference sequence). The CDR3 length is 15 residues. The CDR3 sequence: CASSRGIHSNQPQHF. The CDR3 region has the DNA TGTGCTAGCAGCCGCGGGATCCATAGCAATCAGCCCCAGCATTTT.

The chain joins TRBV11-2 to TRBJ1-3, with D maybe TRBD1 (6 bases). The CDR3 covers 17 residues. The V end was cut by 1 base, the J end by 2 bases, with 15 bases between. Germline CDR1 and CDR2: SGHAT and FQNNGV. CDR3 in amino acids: CASSLAPRGKAGNTIYF. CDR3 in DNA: TGTGCCAGCAGCTTAGCGCCCAGGGGAAAGGCTGGAAACACCATATATTTT.